This T cell receptor beta chain was recovered during a study of T-cell reconstitution after alpha-beta-depleted transplantation in children. Unique molecular identifiers were incorporated into the prepared TCRbeta library. MiXCR was run by TCRdb on the PCR reads, yielding one entry per CDR3 protein. The table records a few hundred thousand distinct CDR3 sequences, about 9.4% of them present only once. This sequence was found in a human donor who donated a stem cell graft to a child with acute lymphoblastic leukemia. Sequences were derived from PBMCs from the stem cell graft donor, sampled from the stem cell graft.

The CDR3 region has the DNA TGCGCCAGCAGCTCCCCCGGGACAGGGGAGGATGAGCAGTTCTTC. It codes for CASSSPGTGEDEQFF. The V gene is TRBV5-1, the J gene TRBJ2-1; 10 nucleotides match TRBD1. V gave up 3 bases and J gave up 8 bases; unmatched junction bases: 8. Germline V gives CDR1 SGHRS, CDR2 YFSETQ. The CDR3 contains 15 residues.